Presented here are 17 T cell receptor beta chains from one specimen sequenced in a study of T cells in Graves' hyperthyroidism and ophthalmopathy. Researchers amplified the TCR beta CDR3 regions from RNA transcripts. Researchers ran a first-round RT-PCR on the TCR CDR3 using the HTBI primer set. MiXCR was run by TCRdb on the multiplex PCR reads, yielding one entry per CDR3 protein. The sample contains fewer than 500,000 distinct CDR3 sequences, around 15% of which appear only once. The sample consisted of blood. The receptor set was obtained from a woman in her 30s with Graves' ophthalmopathy.

This clonotype appeared many times. The chain recombines TRBV20-1 with TRBJ2-5; maybe TRBD2 (5 bases). Deletions cut 1 base from V and 1 base from J, with 16 bases between. CDR3 length: 16 amino acids. Germline lookup yields CDR1 DFQATT and CDR2 SNEGSKA (reference sequence). The CDR3 loop is CSARARASTAQETQYF. CDR3 bases: TGCAGTGCTAGAGCCCGGGCTAGCACAGCCCAAGAGACCCAGTACTTC.

This clonotype was counted many times. The genes are TRBV20-1 and TRBJ1-2, with D tentatively TRBD1 (5 bases). CDR1 and CDR2 from the germline V gene are DFQATT and SNEGSKA (reference sequence). The CDR3 loop spans 13 amino acids. Trimming cost V 6 bases and J 2 bases, with 13 bases left between them. The CDR3 DNA reads TGCAGTGCCCAGGTGTGGGGGAACTATGGCTACACCTTC. Residues: CSAQVWGNYGYTF.

The table lists this clonotype with many counts. This chain links TRBV12-3 or TRBV12-4 with TRBJ1-4; 9 nucleotides agree with TRBD1. The CDR3 covers 16 residues. Germline trimming cut 5 bases from V and 7 bases from J; bases unmatched to any gene: 11. This chain's CDR3 is CASSGQQGARGEKLFF. The CDR3 DNA reads as TGTGCCAGCAGTGGTCAACAGGGGGCTAGGGGTGAAAAACTGTTTTTT.

This clonotype appeared many times. In nucleotides, the CDR3 is TGTGCCAGCAGTTTAGTGCCCAGGACTGCCTCCTACGAGCAGTACTTC. Amino acids: CASSLVPRTASYEQYF. The chain has TRBV27 and TRBJ2-7; D perhaps matches TRBD2 (5 bases). V lost 2 bases and J 0 bases, leaving 14 bases between the germline ends. The CDR3 is 16 residues long. CDR1 and CDR2 (germline): MNHEY, SMNVEV (reference sequence).

This clonotype was seen repeatedly, ten times or more. The chain carries TRBV3-1 and TRBJ2-5; D remains ambiguous. Germline CDR1 LGHDT, CDR2 YNNKEL (reference sequence). The CDR3 is 13 amino acids. V was shortened by 6 bases and J by 2 bases, with 10 bases between the two germline ends. CDR3 residues: CASSRNRQETQYF. The DNA of the CDR3 is TGTGCCAGCAGTCGGAACAGACAAGAGACCCAGTACTTC.

This clonotype was detected ten times or more. The chain joins TRBV7-2 to TRBJ2-4; 7 bases fit TRBD2. Per germline, CDR1 SGHTA and CDR2 FQGNSA. The CDR3 length is 16 residues. V was pared by 1 base and J by 6 bases, with 9 bases of the junction left unmatched. Here the CDR3 reads CASSLGGSGAGNIQYF. The CDR3 nucleotides read TGTGCCAGCAGCTTAGGGGGCAGCGGGGCGGGAAACATTCAGTACTTC.

At least ten counts were recorded for this clonotype. The J gene is TRBJ2-1, the V gene TRBV6-1; maybe TRBD1 (6 bases). Trimming left V 1 base short and J 7 bases short, with 17 bases between. Germline CDR1 and CDR2: MNHNS and SASEGT. This CDR3 spans 16 amino acids. The CDR3 nucleotides are TGTGCCAGCAGTGAAGAGGTGTGGGCAGGGGAGAATGAGCAGTTCTTC. It yields the protein CASSEEVWAGENEQFF.

This clonotype was detected ten times or more. This chain links TRBV6-1 with TRBJ1-2; D is unclear. Germline values: CDR1 MNHNS, CDR2 SASEGT. V shed 3 bases and J shed 4 bases, with 9 bases lying between them. CDR3 length: 13 amino acids. The DNA of the CDR3 is TGTGCCAGCAGTGAGGGGTTGCTCTATGGCTACACCTTC. Protein product: CASSEGLLYGYTF.

The sample holds many counts of this clonotype. J is TRBJ2-5 and V is TRBV2; D is unclear. This CDR3 comprises 13 residues. Trimming cost V 1 base and J 1 base, with 4 bases left between them. The germline V gene encodes CDR1 SNHLY and CDR2 FYNNEI. The chain's CDR3 is CASSEGGQETQYF. The CDR3, as DNA: TGTGCCAGCAGTGAAGGCGGCCAAGAGACCCAGTACTTC. The complete variable domain, with remaining parts taken from reference TRBV2 and TRBJ2-5, reads EPEVTQTPSHQVTQMGQEVILRCVPISNHLYFYWYRQILGQKVEFLVSFYNNEISEKSEIFDDQFSVERPDGSNFTLKIRSTKLEDSAMYFCASSEGGQETQYFGPGTRLLVL.

The chain joins TRBV11-1 to TRBJ2-5; 9 bases match TRBD2. Germline loops: CDR1 SGHAT, CDR2 FQDESV (reference sequence). Germline trimming cut 2 bases from V and 4 bases from J; bases unmatched to any gene: 5. The CDR3 extends over 15 amino acids. The CDR3 protein is CASSLTAGGRETQYF. CDR3 coding DNA: TGTGCCAGCAGCTTAACAGCGGGGGGAAGAGAGACCCAGTACTTC.

In this sample, this clonotype turned up many times. This chain connects TRBV3-1 to TRBJ2-7, with 8 bases aligning to TRBD1. The germline V gene encodes CDR1 LGHDT and CDR2 YNNKEL (reference sequence). The CDR3 spans 15 residues. The trim removed 3 bases at V and 0 bases at J, leaving 4 bases unmatched. The CDR3 DNA sequence: TGTGCCAGCAGCCACACAGGGGGGATCTCCTACGAGCAGTACTTC. Its translation: CASSHTGGISYEQYF.

The rearrangement joins TRBV2 to TRBJ2-5, with 7 positions matching TRBD1. Germline CDR1 reads SNHLY; CDR2 reads FYNNEI. The CDR3 consists of 13 residues. Unmatched junction bases numbered 4, after V lost 5 bases and J lost 4 bases. The CDR3 DNA sequence: TGTGCCAGCAGTAACAGGGGACCAGAGACCCAGTACTTC. As protein: CASSNRGPETQYF.

This clonotype occurred many times. The rearrangement joins TRBV24-1 to TRBJ1-2; D remains ambiguous. The CDR3 sequence is 15 residues long. Trimming pared 1 base from V and 3 bases from J, leaving 11 bases between. Germline V CDR1 and CDR2: KGHDR, SFDVKD. This chain's CDR3 is CATSDFDLLDYGYTF. CDR3 bases: TGTGCCACCAGTGATTTCGACCTGCTAGACTATGGCTACACCTTC.

This clonotype was detected ten times or more. This chain joins TRBV12-3 or TRBV12-4 and TRBJ2-3; no clear D gene. This CDR3 is built from 14 residues. The V end lost 2 bases, the J end lost 4 bases, and 10 bases lay between the germline ends. The CDR3 is CASSLRLAADTQYF. The CDR3 DNA reads as TGTGCCAGCAGTTTAAGATTAGCAGCAGATACGCAGTATTTT.

This clonotype was observed many times. The chain couples TRBV7-2 to TRBJ2-5; no clear D gene. Trimming removed 1 base from V and 4 bases from J, with 7 bases in between. Germline V gene sequence: CDR1 SGHTA, CDR2 FQGNSA. The CDR3 loop spans 13 amino acids. The DNA of the CDR3 is TGTGCCAGCAGCTTAGGGGTCTTAGAGACCCAGTACTTC. Its translation is CASSLGVLETQYF.

This clonotype occurred once. CDR3 bases: TGTGCCAGCAGGGCTTGGGCGAACACTGAAGCTTTCTTT. Amino acid sequence: CASRAWANTEAFF. J is TRBJ1-1 and V is TRBV2; the D is unclear. Germline V gene lookup returns CDR1 SNHLY and CDR2 FYNNEI. Trimming pared 6 bases from V and 1 base from J, leaving 9 bases between. The CDR3 consists of 13 residues.

The chain carries TRBV12-3 or TRBV12-4 and TRBJ2-6; D gene uncertain. This CDR3 is built from 16 residues. The V end lost 2 bases, the J end lost 0 bases, and 8 bases lay between the germline ends. In nucleotides, the CDR3 is TGTGCCAGCAGTTTAAACAGAGCCTCTGGGGCCAACGTCCTGACTTTC. Its protein product is CASSLNRASGANVLTF.